A single sample is the source of the 11 T cell receptor beta chains below, sequenced in a study of cytomegalovirus exposure and HLA in healthy donors. PCR was performed using 60 Vbeta and 13 Jbeta primers. Sequenced by immunoSEQ multiplex PCR; TCRdb stores in-frame clones only, minus some. There are around 110,000 clones in the sample; 75% occur only once, and roughly 1.5% lies in the top ten. Sequencing was done on a sample of PBMCs. Source of these receptors: a woman aged 18-29 years in good health and CMV-seronegative.

This clone was picked up a small number of times. The rearrangement joins TRBV4-1 to TRBJ2-7, with a weak D call TRBD2 (6 bases). The V gene lost 0 bases and the J gene lost 6 bases, with 12 bases spanning the gap. The CDR3 loop spans 14 amino acids. Germline V gives CDR1 MGHRA, CDR2 YSYEKL. The CDR3 coding sequence is TGCGCCAGCAGCCAAGATCTCGTGGGGGGCGAGCAGTACTTC. It translates to CASSQDLVGGEQYF.

The chain uses TRBV5-1 and TRBJ2-3, with TRBD1 matching over 10 bases. This CDR3 has 16 amino acids. Germline V lookup: CDR1 SGHRS, CDR2 YFSETQ. After removal of 0 bases from V and 2 bases from J, the junction contained 3 bases not matched to a gene. For the CDR3, the DNA is TGCGCCAGCAGCTTGGACGGGACAGGGGCCACAGATACGCAGTATTTT. Its protein product is CASSLDGTGATDTQYF.

This clone has a single count. The V call is TRBV28, the J call TRBJ2-7; no firm D call. V was pared by 5 bases and J by 3 bases, with 17 bases between. This CDR3 is built from 15 residues. The germline V gene has CDR1 MDHEN and CDR2 SYDVKM. CDR3 nucleotide sequence: TGTGCCAGCAGTCCCGTGGTTTGGGCAGGCTACGAGCAGTACTTC. It translates to CASSPVVWAGYEQYF.

The chain recombines TRBV9 with TRBJ1-1, with D uncertain. This CDR3 spans 14 amino acids. Trimming took off 3 bases at V and 2 bases at J, with 11 bases between the two ends. CDR1 is SGDLS and CDR2 is YYNGEE in the germline V gene. The CDR3 loop reads CASSAVSRNTEAFF. In DNA, the CDR3 is TGTGCCAGCAGCGCGGTTTCGAGAAACACTGAAGCTTTCTTT. Variable domain in full (rest from reference TRBV9 and TRBJ1-1): DSGVTQTPKHLITATGQRVTLRCSPRSGDLSVYWYQQSLDQGLQFLIQYYNGEERAKGNILERFSAQQFPDLHSELNLSSLELGDSALYFCASSAVSRNTEAFFGQGTRLTVV.

This clone was detected only a few times. This sequence joins TRBV6-5 and TRBJ2-3, with D possibly matching TRBD1 (6 bases). Trimming left V 4 bases short and J 5 bases short, with 16 bases between. Germline lookup yields CDR1 MNHEY and CDR2 SVGAGI. The CDR3 totals 15 residues. The CDR3 DNA reads as TGTGCCAGCAGTTCCCGCTCCGGACAGAAAGATACGCAGTATTTT. Amino acid sequence: CASSSRSGQKDTQYF.

This clone was seen only a few times. CDR3 sequence: CASSLDRARDTQYF. The CDR3 nucleotides are TGTGCCAGCAGCTTGGACAGGGCGAGAGATACGCAGTATTTT. The rearrangement joins TRBV28 to TRBJ2-3; TRBD1 matches 8 bases. V lost 6 bases and J lost 5; bases outside the gene matches: 7. The CDR3 length is 14 residues. Germline CDR1 is MDHEN and CDR2 is SYDVKM.

This chain uses TRBV5-1 with TRBJ2-1, with TRBD2 identical over 12 bases. J was trimmed by 8 bases and V by 3 bases; bases with no gene match: 18. This CDR3 comprises 19 residues. CDR1 and CDR2 from the germline V gene are SGHRS and YFSETQ. CDR3 bases: TGCGCCAGCAGCTCCCCGACTAGCGGGGGCCGCCCCCTAGAACATGAGCAGTTCTTC. It translates to CASSSPTSGGRPLEHEQFF.

V and J are TRBV7-2 and TRBJ1-4, with 7 bases identical to TRBD1. Germline V gives CDR1 SGHTA, CDR2 FQGNSA. The trim removed 5 bases at V and 8 bases at J, leaving 8 bases unmatched. The CDR3 is 14 residues long. CDR3 DNA sequence: TGTGCCAGCAGCCCACGACAGGGAACGGAAAAACTGTTTTTT. Protein product: CASSPRQGTEKLFF.

The rearrangement links TRBV19 to TRBJ2-3; 8 nucleotides match TRBD2. CDR1 LNHDA and CDR2 SQIVND come from the germline V gene (reference sequence). The CDR3 runs to 14 residues. The trim removed 4 bases at V and 5 bases at J, leaving 5 bases unmatched. CDR3 sequence reads: CASSTSGGGDTQYF. The CDR3 coding sequence is TGTGCCAGTAGTACGTCCGGGGGGGGAGATACGCAGTATTTT.

This clone was observed a few times. The chain recombines TRBV5-5 with TRBJ2-6, with 9 bases matching TRBD1. The CDR3 runs to 17 residues. J gave up 1 base and V 6 bases, and 8 bases lay outside the gene matches. The germline V gene encodes CDR1 SGHKS and CDR2 YYEKEE (reference sequence). CDR3 region: CASIPGTGQSGANVLTF. The CDR3 DNA reads TGTGCCAGCATCCCCGGGACAGGGCAGTCTGGGGCCAACGTCCTGACTTTC.

This sequence joins TRBV28 and TRBJ1-5; D is unclear. The ends were cut back, 5 bases at V and 1 base at J, with 15 bases in the middle. The CDR3 runs 16 residues. Germline lookup yields CDR1 MDHEN and CDR2 SYDVKM. Written as DNA, the CDR3 is TGTGCCAGCAGTCCTCACGAGGGCCAGAGCAATCAGCCCCAGCATTTT. This translates into CASSPHEGQSNQPQHF.